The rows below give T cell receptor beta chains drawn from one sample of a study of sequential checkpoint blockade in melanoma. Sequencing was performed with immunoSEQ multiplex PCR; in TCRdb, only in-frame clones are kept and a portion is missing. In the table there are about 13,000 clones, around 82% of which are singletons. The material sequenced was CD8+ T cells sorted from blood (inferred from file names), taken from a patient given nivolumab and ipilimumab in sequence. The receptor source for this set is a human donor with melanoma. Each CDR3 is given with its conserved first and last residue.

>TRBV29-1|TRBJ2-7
CSARKGQGANEQYF
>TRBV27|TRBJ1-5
CASSSSGRGPNQPQHF
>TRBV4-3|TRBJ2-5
CASSQESMRETQYF
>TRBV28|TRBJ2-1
CASSPYNEQFF
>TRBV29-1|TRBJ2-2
CSGYREANTGELFF
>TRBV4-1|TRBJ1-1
CASSQEPGARNTEAFF
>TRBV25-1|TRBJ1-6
CASSEMTASAVYNSPLHF
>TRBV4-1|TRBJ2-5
CASSQGGLRTQYF
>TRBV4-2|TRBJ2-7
CASSLGAGPSYEQYF
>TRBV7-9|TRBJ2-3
CASRQPGQGTTDTQYF
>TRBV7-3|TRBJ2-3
CASSLRRGGRADTQYF
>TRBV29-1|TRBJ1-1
CSVEDRGQNTEAFF
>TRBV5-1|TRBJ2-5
CASSLTSTGPQETQYF
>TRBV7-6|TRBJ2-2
CASSLRPSGRGNTGELFF
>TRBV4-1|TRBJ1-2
CASSQGRGRNGYTF
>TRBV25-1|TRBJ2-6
CASSDDSGQSRANVLTF
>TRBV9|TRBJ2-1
CASSTPLSGRGGNEQFF
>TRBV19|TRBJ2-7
CASSLTGAYEQYF
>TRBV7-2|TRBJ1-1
CASSLGTGPYRLEAFF
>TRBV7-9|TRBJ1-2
CASSLGGRGYGYTF
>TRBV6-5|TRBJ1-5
CASSDRGYQPQHF
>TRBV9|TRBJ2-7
CASGWEDEQYF
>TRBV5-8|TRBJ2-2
CASSLDPWELFF
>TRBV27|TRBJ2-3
CASSPGTWSGGGTDTQYF
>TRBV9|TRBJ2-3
CASSPRSGRADWADTQYF
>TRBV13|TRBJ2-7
CASSLGLAGGYGGQYF
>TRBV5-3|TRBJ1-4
CARSQDRGRGEKLFF
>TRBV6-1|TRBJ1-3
CASSGNAGVYSGNTIYF
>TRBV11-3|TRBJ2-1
CASSPGTSGRGREQFF
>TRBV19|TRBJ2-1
CASTLLAGAYNEQFF
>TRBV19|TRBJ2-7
CASSTSSGGPTYEQYF
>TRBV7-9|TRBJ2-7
CASSTGVFTYEQYF
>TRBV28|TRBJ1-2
CASSSLDRRPSGYTF
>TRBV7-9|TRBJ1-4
CASSPAGFNEKLFF
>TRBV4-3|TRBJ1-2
CASSPSTGRRNYTF
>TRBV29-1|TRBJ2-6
CSVVAFSGANVLTF
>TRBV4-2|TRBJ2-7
CASSQDSYEQYF
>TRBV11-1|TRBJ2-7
CASSLPTYEQYF
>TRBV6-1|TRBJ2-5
CASSEIIGAVRETQYF
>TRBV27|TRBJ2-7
CASSPTSGNPSYEQYF
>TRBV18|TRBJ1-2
CASSPDGTRANYGYTF
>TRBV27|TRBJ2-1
CASSDEQFF
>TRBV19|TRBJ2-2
CATTDRVVTGELFF
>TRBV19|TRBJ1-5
CASSMQIYSNQPQHF
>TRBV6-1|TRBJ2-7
CASSLRQGRYEQYF
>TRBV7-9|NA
CASSRTGGSSYEQYF
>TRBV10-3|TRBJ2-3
CAIRQDRDTQYF
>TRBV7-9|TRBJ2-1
CASSLPTGRSYNEQFF
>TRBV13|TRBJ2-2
CASSPRDRVTGELFF
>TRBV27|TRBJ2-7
CASSWDPGTAYEQYF
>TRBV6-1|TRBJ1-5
CASSDRIQGNQPQHF
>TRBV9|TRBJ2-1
CASSRYNEQFF
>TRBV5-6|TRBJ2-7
CASSLEGMEQYF
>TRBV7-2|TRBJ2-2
CASSLTGLAGDANTGELFF
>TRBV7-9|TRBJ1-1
CASRTRPSRGRSLNTEAFF